The subject of this entry is one TCR beta chain. As yet, its antigen is unknown. Use of 60 Vbeta and 13 Jbeta primers characterized the PCR. TCRdb keeps only in-frame clones here, not all; method: immunoSEQ multiplex PCR. The table lists 130,000 or so clones, more than 55% of them singletons. This record comes from a study of cytomegalovirus exposure and HLA in healthy donors. Study results and caveats: Reports state that TCR beta sequences accurately predicted most subjects' HLA-A and HLA-B alleles. Some segments of the V type, notably TRBV6-2 and TRBV6-3, were excluded as indistinguishable.

Germline V CDR1 and CDR2: WNHNN, SYGVQD (reference sequence). With V trimmed by 11 bases and J by 1 base, 8 bases remained unmatched. The CDR3 totals 13 residues. This TCR was recovered from a woman aged 60-75 years in good health and CMV-seronegative. The chain is built from TRBV10-1 and TRBJ2-7, with 7 bases lining up with TRBD1. The sequencing input was PBMCs. The CDR3 loop reads CAGRDRASYEQYF. The CDR3 DNA reads as TGCGCCGGCCGGGACAGAGCTTCCTACGAGCAGTACTTC.